Shown below are 28 T cell receptor beta chains from a single sample sequenced in a study of identical twins. TCRdb processed the 5' RACE reads anew with MiXCR; each CDR3 protein has one entry. The sample holds 640,000 or so distinct CDR3 sequences; 5.5% to 6.5% are singletons and the top ten take roughly 2%. The sample comprised naive T cells sorted from blood. These receptors were obtained from a man between 18 and 29 years old in good health.

The chain links TRBV5-6 to TRBJ2-1; 12 bases align to TRBD2. The J segment lost 7 bases and the V segment lost 2 bases, leaving 10 bases of the junction unmatched. The CDR3 length is 17 residues. CDR1 and CDR2 from the germline V gene are SGHDT and YYEEEE. The CDR3: CASSFLKTSGSGNEQFF. CDR3 DNA sequence: TGTGCCAGCAGCTTTCTGAAGACTAGCGGGAGCGGTAATGAGCAGTTCTTC.

This clonotype was counted between two and nine times. This chain links TRBV28 with TRBJ2-1; 10 bases line up with TRBD1. The CDR3 loop spans 16 amino acids. V gave up 3 bases and J gave up 6 bases; unmatched junction bases: 8. Germline V lookup: CDR1 MDHEN, CDR2 SYDVKM. CDR3 sequence (DNA): TGTGCCAGCAGTTTGTACGGGACAGGGGAGGGCAATGAGCAGTTCTTC. Translating it yields CASSLYGTGEGNEQFF.

This clonotype turned up a few times. The gene calls are TRBV18 and TRBJ2-5, with D hard to call. Per germline, CDR1 KGHSH and CDR2 LQKENI. V dropped 0 bases and J dropped 5 bases, with 10 bases sitting between them. The length of the CDR3 is 14 residues. The chain's CDR3 is CASSPPNVQETQYF. DNA for the CDR3: TGTGCCAGCTCACCACCGAACGTACAGGAGACCCAGTACTTC.

This clonotype was found many times. The V call is TRBV29-1, the J call TRBJ1-2, with D possibly matching TRBD1 (6 bases). The CDR3 length is 14 residues. The germline V and J ends were trimmed by 5 bases and 4 bases, with 17 bases remaining between them. Germline assignment: CDR1 SQVTM and CDR2 ANQGSEA. The CDR3 DNA follows: TGCAGCGTTCAGGCGGGGGCGCCCGGCTATGGCTACACCTTC. Translating it yields CSVQAGAPGYGYTF.

Note on this clonotype: Mismatch with germline at one junction end may stem from a read error. This chain connects TRBV29-1 to TRBJ2-5; 7 nucleotides align to TRBD1. This CDR3 comprises 13 residues. From germline, CDR1 is SQVTM and CDR2 ANQGSEA. The CDR3 loop reads CSVEGARSETLYF. As DNA, the CDR3 is TGCAGCGTAGAGGGGGCGCGGTCGGAGACCCTGTACTTC. The whole variable domain, remainder taken from reference TRBV29-1 and TRBJ2-5, is SAVISQKPSRDICQRGTSLTIQCQVDSQVTMMFWYRQQPGQSLTLIATANQGSEATYESGFVIDKFPISRPNLTFSTLTVSNMSPEDSSIYLCSVEGARSETLYFGPGTRLLVL.

The V call is TRBV15, the J call TRBJ1-2; 10 bases are a match to TRBD1. CDR3 length equals 15 residues. V lost 1 base to trimming and J lost 5 bases; unmatched junction nucleotides: 4. Germline CDR1 LNHNV, CDR2 YYDKDF (reference sequence). The CDR3 region has the DNA TGTGCCACCAGCAGAGCCGGGACAGGGGTTTATGGCTACACCTTC. Its translation: CATSRAGTGVYGYTF.

This clonotype has only a few counts. V is TRBV2 and J is TRBJ1-4, with D hard to call. Germline CDR1 and CDR2: SNHLY and FYNNEI. Trimming took 1 base from V and 7 from J, leaving 13 bases between them. The CDR3 contains 15 residues. The DNA of the CDR3 is TGTGCCAGCAGTGAAGTAAGGAGTGTTAGTGAAAAACTGTTTTTT. Translating gives CASSEVRSVSEKLFF.

The chain is built from TRBV7-2 and TRBJ2-7; D remains ambiguous. Trimming removed 5 bases from V and 3 bases from J, with 17 bases in between. Germline CDR1 is SGHTA and CDR2 is FQGNSA. This CDR3 spans 15 amino acids. Written as DNA, the CDR3 is TGTGCCAGCAGCCCTCCTAGGCACCTAGGCTACGAGCAGTACTTC. Its translation is CASSPPRHLGYEQYF. Full variable domain (missing parts from reference TRBV7-2 and TRBJ2-7): GAGVSQSPSNKVTEKGKDVELRCDPISGHTALYWYRQSLGQGLEFLIYFQGNSAPDKSGLPSDRFSAERTGGSVSTLTIQRTQQEDSAVYLCASSPPRHLGYEQYFGPGTRLTVT.

The CDR3 sequence: CSVHINTEAFF. In DNA form, the CDR3 reads TGCAGCGTTCACATTAACACTGAAGCTTTCTTT. The rearrangement joins TRBV29-1 to TRBJ1-1; D gene ambiguous. CDR3 length: 11 residues. Trimming left V 5 bases short and J 2 bases short, with 6 bases between. CDR1 is SQVTM and CDR2 is ANQGSEA in the germline V gene.

On this clonotype: A much bigger clone sits one base away, suggesting this may be a read error. The genes are TRBV6-4 and TRBJ2-1; 10 bases agree with TRBD2. V shed 5 bases and J 5 bases; nucleotides not matched to a gene: 9. CDR3 length: 16 residues. Germline loops: CDR1 MRHNA, CDR2 SNTAGT. In nucleotides, the CDR3 is TGTGCCAGCAGTTCGATAAGCGGGAGGGGCCACAATGAGCAGTTCTTC. Its protein product is CASSSISGRGHNEQFF.

This clonotype was seen many times. The rearrangement joins TRBV24-1 to TRBJ2-7, with D perhaps TRBD2 (6 bases). The germline V gene has CDR1 KGHDR and CDR2 SFDVKD. V lost 0 bases and J lost 6, with 8 bases in between. This CDR3 spans 13 amino acids. CDR3 sequence (DNA): TGTGCCACCAGTGATTTGTCGGGGGTCGAGCAGTACTTC. Translated: CATSDLSGVEQYF.

V usage is TRBV14 and J usage is TRBJ2-7; D perhaps matches TRBD2 (6 bases). The germline V gene has CDR1 SGHDN and CDR2 FVKESK. This CDR3 spans 16 amino acids. V was trimmed by 5 bases and J by 6 bases, leaving 23 bases between them. The CDR3: CASSEGATPFSGEQYF. For the CDR3, the DNA is TGTGCCAGCAGCGAAGGAGCGACCCCCTTTAGCGGCGAGCAGTACTTC.

The table lists this clonotype with a few counts. V and J are TRBV28 and TRBJ2-2; 9 bases line up with TRBD1. The CDR3 spans 17 residues. Germline CDR1 is MDHEN and CDR2 is SYDVKM. V shed 4 bases, J shed 7 bases, and the junction held 13 bases outside the gene matches. The CDR3 DNA reads as TGTGCCAGCAGTTCACCTCCTGGACAGGGGTACCACGGGGAGCTGTTTTTT. Translating gives CASSSPPGQGYHGELFF.

Ten or more counts support this clonotype. The rearrangement uses TRBV20-1 and TRBJ2-1; no definite D call. Germline lookup yields CDR1 DFQATT and CDR2 SNEGSKA (reference sequence). CDR3 size: 12 residues. V lost 2 bases, J lost 4 bases, and 6 bases lay in between. CDR3 coding DNA: TGCAGTGCTAGACACAGTTACAATGAGCAGTTCTTC. Translated, it gives CSARHSYNEQFF.

This clonotype has at least ten counts. This rearrangement joins TRBV30 to TRBJ2-7; D is undetermined. V was clipped by 0 bases and J by 13 bases, with 16 bases between them. The CDR3 totals 12 residues. The V gene's germline CDR1 is GTSNPN and CDR2 SVGIG (reference sequence). The CDR3 reads CAWSVGSAQSYF. Here the CDR3 DNA reads TGTGCCTGGAGTGTAGGGTCCGCGCAGTCATACTTC.

This clonotype was detected ten times or more. J is TRBJ2-3 and V is TRBV5-1, with TRBD2 matching 8 bases. Looked up from germline, CDR1 is SGHRS and CDR2 is YFSETQ. This CDR3 comprises 15 residues. The trim removed 3 bases at V and 8 bases at J, leaving 11 bases unmatched. CDR3 in DNA: TGCGCCAGCAGCTCGACAGAGACCGGGAGGGGTACGCAGTATTTT. Translating gives CASSSTETGRGTQYF.

This clonotype occurred many times. The V and J genes are TRBV20-1 and TRBJ2-7; weak D call: TRBD2 (5 bases). Trimming cost V 3 bases and J 6 bases, with 9 bases left between them. From germline, CDR1 is DFQATT and CDR2 SNEGSKA (reference sequence). CDR3 length: 11 residues. The DNA of the CDR3 is TGCAGTGCTAGTGGACTTCTCGAGCAGTACTTC. Translation: CSASGLLEQYF.

This clonotype was recorded at least ten times. The chain is built from TRBV24-1 and TRBJ2-5; D remains unclear. With 5 bases removed from V and 4 bases from J, the gap between germline ends came to 7 bases. Germline V gives CDR1 KGHDR, CDR2 SFDVKD. The CDR3 is made up of 12 amino acids. The CDR3 coding sequence is TGTGCCACCAGTGCCTGGGGAGAGACCCAGTACTTC. It codes for CATSAWGETQYF.

The sample holds one count of this clonotype. The chain joins TRBV11-2 to TRBJ2-1; 8 bases match TRBD2. The CDR3 totals 15 residues. In germline, CDR1 is SGHAT, CDR2 FQNNGV. V shed 5 bases and J 13 bases; nucleotides not matched to a gene: 16. CDR3 DNA: TGTGCCAGCAGCCCAAAATTTCTAGCGGGCGTGAGTCAGTTCTTC. The encoded protein is CASSPKFLAGVSQFF.

Ten or more counts support this clonotype. V gene TRBV15 combines with J gene TRBJ2-5; the D gene is possibly TRBD1 (6 bases). The CDR3 sequence is 14 residues long. From germline, CDR1 is LNHNV and CDR2 YYDKDF (reference sequence). Trimming removed 1 base at V and 4 bases at J, with 10 bases between. Here the CDR3 DNA reads TGTGCCACCAGCAGAGTAGGCAGGGGAGAGACCCAGTACTTC. It encodes CATSRVGRGETQYF. Full variable domain (outside the CDR3, taken from reference TRBV15 and TRBJ2-5): DAMVIQNPRYQVTQFGKPVTLSCSQTLNHNVMYWYQQKSSQAPKLLFHYYDKDFNNEADTPDNFQSRRPNTSFCFLDIRSPGLGDTAMYLCATSRVGRGETQYFGPGTRLLVL.

This clonotype has a count of ten or more. The CDR3 sequence: CSAEGQATDTQYF. In DNA form, the CDR3 reads TGCAGTGCTGAGGGACAGGCCACAGATACGCAGTATTTT. The V call is TRBV20-1, the J call TRBJ2-3; 8 bases match TRBD1. Trimming cost V 5 bases and J 2 bases; bases outside gene matches: 3. This CDR3 region has 13 residues. CDR1 is DFQATT and CDR2 is SNEGSKA in the germline V gene (reference sequence).

The table lists this clonotype with many counts. The rearrangement uses TRBV7-9 and TRBJ2-7; D is possibly TRBD2 (6 bases). Trimming took 4 bases from V and 2 from J, leaving 15 bases between them. This CDR3 has 15 residues. Looked up from germline, CDR1 is SEHNR and CDR2 is FQNEAQ (reference sequence). In nucleotides, the CDR3 is TGTGCCAGCAGCTCCCCCCGGACTAACCCCTACGAGCAGTACTTC. Translated, it gives CASSSPRTNPYEQYF.

This clonotype was observed at least ten times. V usage is TRBV7-9 and J usage is TRBJ2-1, with D maybe TRBD2 (5 bases). The V gene lost 5 bases and the J gene lost 2 bases, with 16 bases spanning the gap. The germline CDR1 and CDR2 sequences are SEHNR and FQNEAQ (reference sequence). There are 16 residues in the CDR3. The CDR3 coding sequence is TGTGCCAGCAGCCCGGTCGCGGGCCAAGCCTACAATGAGCAGTTCTTC. Its protein product is CASSPVAGQAYNEQFF.

This clonotype was seen at least ten times. The chain uses TRBV19 and TRBJ2-1; D gene ambiguous. Trimming removed 10 bases from V and 3 bases from J, with 13 bases in between. This CDR3 contains 13 residues. Germline CDR1 is LNHDA and CDR2 is SQIVND (reference sequence). The CDR3 region is CATKTEFYNEQFF. Here the CDR3 DNA reads TGTGCCACCAAAACCGAATTCTACAATGAGCAGTTCTTC.

This chain joins TRBV10-3 and TRBJ2-5; D is perhaps TRBD2 (5 bases). The CDR3 is 11 amino acids. The V end lost 10 bases, the J end lost 5 bases, and 11 bases lay between the germline ends. Per germline, CDR1 ENHRY and CDR2 SYGVKD. The CDR3 DNA is TGTGCCACCCGGACGGGGGAGACCCAGTACTTC. It encodes CATRTGETQYF.

This clonotype was counted ten times or more. V and J are TRBV5-5 and TRBJ1-3; the D gene is possibly TRBD1 (5 bases). CDR1 SGHKS and CDR2 YYEKEE come from the germline V gene (reference sequence). V was trimmed by 5 bases and J by 4 bases, leaving 13 bases between them. The CDR3 totals 14 residues. The CDR3 nucleotides read TGTGCCAGCAGTAGGCCAGGGAGAGGAAACACCATATATTTT. Amino acids: CASSRPGRGNTIYF.

This clonotype was picked up a small number of times. The rearrangement uses TRBV10-3 and TRBJ2-7, with TRBD2 as a possible D gene (6 bases). The CDR3 extends over 14 amino acids. With 2 bases removed from V and 3 bases from J, the gap between germline ends came to 11 bases. Per the germline V gene, CDR1 is ENHRY and CDR2 is SYGVKD. The CDR3 DNA follows: TGTGCCATCAGTGAGGGGCTAGCGAGCTACGAGCAGTACGTC. Amino acids: CAISEGLASYEQYV.

The chain has TRBV10-3 and TRBJ1-2; 8 bases are a match to TRBD1. V dropped 4 bases and J dropped 4; count of bases not matched to a gene: 2. The V gene's germline CDR1 is ENHRY and CDR2 SYGVKD. The CDR3 totals 13 residues. CDR3 residues: CAISADRVYGYTF. The DNA for the CDR3 is TGTGCCATCAGTGCGGACAGGGTCTATGGCTACACCTTC.